This paragraph reports one T cell receptor (beta chain). This specimen belongs to a study of technical replicates of blood from a few donors. Germline V gene data show CDR1 as MNHEY and CDR2 as SVGAGI. V shed 5 bases, J shed 6 bases, and the junction held 7 bases outside the gene matches. This CDR3 is 14 amino acids long. Here immunoSEQ multiplex PCR was the method, and the copy in TCRdb shows in-frame clones only, minus some. The sample contains 12,000 or so clones, approximately 79% of which appear only once. Input material: PBMCs. The chain recombines TRBV6-5 with TRBJ2-1; 7 nucleotides agree with TRBD1. The TCR was taken from a human donor in good health. This CDR3 reads CASSPLTGLNEQFF. CDR3 nucleotide sequence: TGTGCCAGCAGTCCGTTGACAGGGCTCAATGAGCAGTTCTTC.